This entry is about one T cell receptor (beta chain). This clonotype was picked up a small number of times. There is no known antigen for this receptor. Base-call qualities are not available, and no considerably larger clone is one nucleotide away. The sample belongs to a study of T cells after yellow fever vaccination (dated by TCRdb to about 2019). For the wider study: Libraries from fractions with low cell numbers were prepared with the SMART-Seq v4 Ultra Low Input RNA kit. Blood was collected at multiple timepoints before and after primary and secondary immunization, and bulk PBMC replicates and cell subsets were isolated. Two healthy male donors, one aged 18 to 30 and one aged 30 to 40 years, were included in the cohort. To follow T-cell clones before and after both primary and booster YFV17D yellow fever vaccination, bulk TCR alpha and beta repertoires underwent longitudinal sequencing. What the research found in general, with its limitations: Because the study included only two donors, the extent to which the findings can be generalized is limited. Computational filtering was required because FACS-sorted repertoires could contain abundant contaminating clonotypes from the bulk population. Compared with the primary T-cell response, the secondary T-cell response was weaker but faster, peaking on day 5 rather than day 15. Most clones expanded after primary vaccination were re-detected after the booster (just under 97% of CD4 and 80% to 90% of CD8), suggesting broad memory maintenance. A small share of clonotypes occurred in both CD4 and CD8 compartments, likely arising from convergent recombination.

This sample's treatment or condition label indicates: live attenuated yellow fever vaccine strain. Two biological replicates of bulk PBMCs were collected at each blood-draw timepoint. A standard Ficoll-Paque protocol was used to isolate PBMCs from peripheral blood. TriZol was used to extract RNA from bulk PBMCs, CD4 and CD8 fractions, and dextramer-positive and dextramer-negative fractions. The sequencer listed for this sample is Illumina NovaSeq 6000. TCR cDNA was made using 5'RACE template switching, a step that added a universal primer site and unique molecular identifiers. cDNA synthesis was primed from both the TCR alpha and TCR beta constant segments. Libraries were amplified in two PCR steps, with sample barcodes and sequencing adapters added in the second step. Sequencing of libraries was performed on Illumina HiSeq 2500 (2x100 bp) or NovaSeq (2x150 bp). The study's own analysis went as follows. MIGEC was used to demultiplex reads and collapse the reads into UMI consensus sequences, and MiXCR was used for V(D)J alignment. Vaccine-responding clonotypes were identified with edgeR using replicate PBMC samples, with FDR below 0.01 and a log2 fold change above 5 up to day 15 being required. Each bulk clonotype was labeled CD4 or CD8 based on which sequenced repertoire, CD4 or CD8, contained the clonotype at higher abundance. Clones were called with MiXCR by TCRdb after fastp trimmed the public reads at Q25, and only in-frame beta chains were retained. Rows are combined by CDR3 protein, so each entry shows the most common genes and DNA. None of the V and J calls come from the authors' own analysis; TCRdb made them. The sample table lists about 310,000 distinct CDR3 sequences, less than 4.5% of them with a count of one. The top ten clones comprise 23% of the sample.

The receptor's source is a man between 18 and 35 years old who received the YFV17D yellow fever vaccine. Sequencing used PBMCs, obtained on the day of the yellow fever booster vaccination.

The CDR3 has the sequence CASSPGRILGYEQFF. The nucleotide sequence is TGTGCCAGCAGCCCCGGACGGATCCTGGGTTATGAGCAGTTCTTC. The chain couples TRBV4-2 to TRBJ2-1; confidence is insufficient to name the D gene. Reading the germline V gene gives CDR1 LGHNA and CDR2 YNFKEQ. The V end loses 4 bases and the J end loses 8 bases, and a stretch of 18 bases separates them. Taken from cysteine to phenylalanine, the CDR3 has 15 residues. The kept DNA is CDR3 alone, 45 bases in frame from the first base.